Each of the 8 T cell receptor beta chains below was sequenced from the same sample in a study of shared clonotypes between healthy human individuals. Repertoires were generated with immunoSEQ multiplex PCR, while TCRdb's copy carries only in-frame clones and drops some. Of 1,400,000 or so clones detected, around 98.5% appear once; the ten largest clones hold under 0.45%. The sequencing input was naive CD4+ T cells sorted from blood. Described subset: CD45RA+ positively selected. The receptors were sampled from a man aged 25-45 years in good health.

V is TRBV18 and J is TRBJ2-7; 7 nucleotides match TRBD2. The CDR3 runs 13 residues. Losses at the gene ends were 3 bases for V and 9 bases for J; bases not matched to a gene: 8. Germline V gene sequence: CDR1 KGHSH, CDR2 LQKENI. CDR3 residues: CASSPALAESQYF. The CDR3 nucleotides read TGTGCCAGCTCACCTGCCCTAGCGGAGTCGCAGTACTTC.

CDR3 DNA sequence: TGTGCCACCCGATCTGGGGGACAGAGGAACACTGAAGCTTTCTTT. This gives the protein CATRSGGQRNTEAFF. The rearrangement links TRBV10-3 to TRBJ1-1, with 7 bases matching TRBD1. This CDR3 region has 15 residues. With V trimmed by 10 bases and J by 1 base, 12 bases remained unmatched. The germline V gene has CDR1 ENHRY and CDR2 SYGVKD.

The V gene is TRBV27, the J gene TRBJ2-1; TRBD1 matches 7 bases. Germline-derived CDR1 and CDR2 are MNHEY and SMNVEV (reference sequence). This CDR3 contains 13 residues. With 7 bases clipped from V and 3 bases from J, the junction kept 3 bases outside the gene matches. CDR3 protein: CASKRDSYNEQFF. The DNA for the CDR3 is TGTGCCAGCAAACGGGACAGCTACAATGAGCAGTTCTTC.

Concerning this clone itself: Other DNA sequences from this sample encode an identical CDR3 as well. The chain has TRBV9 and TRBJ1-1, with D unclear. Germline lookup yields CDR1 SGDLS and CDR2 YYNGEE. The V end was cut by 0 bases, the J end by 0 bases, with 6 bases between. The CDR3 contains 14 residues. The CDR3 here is CASSVEAMNTEAFF. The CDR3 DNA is TGTGCCAGCAGCGTAGAGGCCATGAACACTGAAGCTTTCTTT.

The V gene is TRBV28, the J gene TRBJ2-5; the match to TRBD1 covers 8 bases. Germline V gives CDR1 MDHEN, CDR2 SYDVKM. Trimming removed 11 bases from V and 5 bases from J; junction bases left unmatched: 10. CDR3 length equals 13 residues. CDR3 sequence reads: CAANSGGRETQYF. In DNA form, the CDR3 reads TGTGCCGCCAACTCAGGGGGCAGGGAGACCCAGTACTTC.

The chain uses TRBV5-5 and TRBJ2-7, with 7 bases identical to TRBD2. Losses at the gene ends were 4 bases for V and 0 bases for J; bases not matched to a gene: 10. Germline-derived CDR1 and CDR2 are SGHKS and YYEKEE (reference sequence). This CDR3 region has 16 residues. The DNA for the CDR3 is TGTGCCAGCAGCGGGAGGGGCAGCGGGTTCTCCTACGAGCAGTACTTC. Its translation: CASSGRGSGFSYEQYF.

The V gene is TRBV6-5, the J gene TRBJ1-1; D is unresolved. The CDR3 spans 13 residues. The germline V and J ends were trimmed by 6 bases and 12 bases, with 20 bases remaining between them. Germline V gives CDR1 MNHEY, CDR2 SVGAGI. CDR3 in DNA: TGTGCCAGCAGACCTACCAATGGGGATCTGACTTTCTTT. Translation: CASRPTNGDLTFF.

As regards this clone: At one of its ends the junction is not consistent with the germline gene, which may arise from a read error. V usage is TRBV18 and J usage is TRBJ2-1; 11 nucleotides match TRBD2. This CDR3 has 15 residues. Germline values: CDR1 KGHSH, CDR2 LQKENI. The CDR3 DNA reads TGTGCCAGCTCCCCACTAGCGGGAGCATCCGCTGAGCAGTTCTTC. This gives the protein CASSPLAGASAEQFF.